This T cell receptor beta chain was identified in a study of Graves' ophthalmopathy and Graves' hyperthyroidism. Study-level background: Specimen type is peripheral blood, obtained at initial diagnosis before any treatment.

Concerning this clonotype: Its antigen remains unidentified.

The study, taken as a whole, reports: Between ophthalmopathy and stable hyperthyroidism, a 13-signature model drew a separation with nearly 90% sensitivity and approximately 79% specificity.

The CDR3 has 15 residues. The trim removed 7 bases at V and 2 bases at J, leaving 6 bases unmatched. Germline V lookup: CDR1 LNHDA, CDR2 SQIVND (reference sequence). Amplification targeted the TCR beta CDR3 regions, with RNA transcripts as the source material. An initial RT-PCR round employing HTBI primers preceded a second-round multiplex PCR. TCRdb reprocessed the multiplex PCR reads with MiXCR, giving one entry per CDR3 protein. This sample yields hundreds of thousands of distinct CDR3 sequences, of which 13% to 15% are seen a single time; 8% to 10% belongs to the top ten. A duration under 3 months, NOSPECS ≥4, CAS ≥3 and moderate-to-severe activity characterized the donors with ophthalmopathy.

The specimen sequenced was blood. The chain has TRBV19 and TRBJ2-2, with 8 bases fitting TRBD1. The clonotype originates from a woman in her thirties with Graves' ophthalmopathy. The CDR3 loop reads CASKRQGRNTGELFF. For the CDR3, the DNA is TGTGCCAGTAAGCGACAGGGGCGAAACACCGGGGAGCTGTTTTTT.